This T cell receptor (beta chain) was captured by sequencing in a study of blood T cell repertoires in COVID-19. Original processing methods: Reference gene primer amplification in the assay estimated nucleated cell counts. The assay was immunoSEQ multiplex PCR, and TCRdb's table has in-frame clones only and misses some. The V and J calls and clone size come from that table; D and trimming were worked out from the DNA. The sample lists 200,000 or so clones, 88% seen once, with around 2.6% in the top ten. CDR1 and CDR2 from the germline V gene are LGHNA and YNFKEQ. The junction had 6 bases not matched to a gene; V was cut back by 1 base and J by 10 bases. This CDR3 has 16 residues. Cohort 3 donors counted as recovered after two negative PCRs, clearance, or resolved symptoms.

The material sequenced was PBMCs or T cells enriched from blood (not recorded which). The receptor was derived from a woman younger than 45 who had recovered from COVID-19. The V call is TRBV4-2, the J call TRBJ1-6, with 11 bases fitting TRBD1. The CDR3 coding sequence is TGTGCCAGCAGCCAAGCCCAGGACAGGGGGCTATCACCCCTCCACTTT. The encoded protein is CASSQAQDRGLSPLHF.